These T cell receptor beta chains were read from a single sample in a study of OX40 agonist ivuxolimab in advanced cancers. Produced via immunoSEQ multiplex PCR; TCRdb's table is partial and in-frame only. The sample includes some 62,000 clones, under 95% of them seen just once. The sample consisted of CD4+ or CD8+ T cells sorted from blood, taken in a trial of the OX40 agonist ivuxolimab. These receptors were obtained from an adult with an advanced solid tumor such as melanoma, head and neck, liver or kidney cancer. Each CDR3 is given with its conserved first and last residue. The order of the fields is CDR3 DNA, CDR3 protein, D gene, J gene, V gene. A D gene is named only where the DNA matches it firmly.

cdr3_nt: TGTGCCAGCAGGGAACAGCTCACTGAAGCTTTCTTT
cdr3_aa: CASREQLTEAFF
d_call: .
j_call: TRBJ1-1
v_call: TRBV6-1

cdr3_nt: TGTGCCAGCAGCTTAGGAGGGCGGTCGGGAGAAAAACTGTTTTTT
cdr3_aa: CASSLGGRSGEKLFF
d_call: .
j_call: TRBJ1-4
v_call: TRBV7-6

cdr3_nt: TGTGCCAGCAGCTTGAGAGGGTTAGCCAAAAACATTCAGTACTTC
cdr3_aa: CASSLRGLAKNIQYF
d_call: .
j_call: TRBJ2-4
v_call: TRBV13

cdr3_nt: TGTGCTAGCAGCTTAGTTCTGCAAGAGACCCAGTACTTC
cdr3_aa: CASSLVLQETQYF
d_call: .
j_call: TRBJ2-5
v_call: TRBV7-7

cdr3_nt: TGTGCCAGCAGTTACCCTGGGGGCGGCACTGAAGCTTTCTTT
cdr3_aa: CASSYPGGGTEAFF
d_call: .
j_call: TRBJ1-1
v_call: TRBV6-6

cdr3_nt: TGTGCCAGCAGCTCAGGGACTAGCGGGGGGGCCCTCTCCTACAATGAGCAGTTCTTC
cdr3_aa: CASSSGTSGGALSYNEQFF
d_call: TRBD2
j_call: TRBJ2-1
v_call: TRBV7-9

cdr3_nt: TGTGCCAGCAGTTTCGAAGTAAGTTACAATGAGCAGTTCTTC
cdr3_aa: CASSFEVSYNEQFF
d_call: .
j_call: TRBJ2-1
v_call: TRBV6-6

cdr3_nt: TGTGCCAGCTCACCAGGGACTAGCGGGCGAACTGTGAAGGAGACCCAGTACTTC
cdr3_aa: CASSPGTSGRTVKETQYF
d_call: TRBD2
j_call: TRBJ2-5
v_call: TRBV18

cdr3_nt: TGTGCCAGCAGCCAATACTCCGGGACTAGTAACGAGCAGTACTTC
cdr3_aa: CASSQYSGTSNEQYF
d_call: TRBD2
j_call: TRBJ2-7
v_call: TRBV7-8

cdr3_nt: TGTGCCAGCGCCGACAGCCACTATGGCTACACCTTC
cdr3_aa: CASADSHYGYTF
d_call: .
j_call: TRBJ1-2
v_call: TRBV6-1

cdr3_nt: TGTGCCAGCAGTGAGTCCGGGACAGCAGCTACCCAGTACTTC
cdr3_aa: CASSESGTAATQYF
d_call: TRBD1
j_call: TRBJ2-5
v_call: TRBV6-1

cdr3_nt: TGCGCCAGCTCGGGACAGAATTACGAGCAGTACTTC
cdr3_aa: CASSGQNYEQYF
d_call: TRBD1
j_call: TRBJ2-7
v_call: TRBV5-1

cdr3_nt: TGTGCCAGCAGCTCTAGGGGGAATGAGCAGTTCTTC
cdr3_aa: CASSSRGNEQFF
d_call: .
j_call: TRBJ2-1
v_call: TRBV7-9

cdr3_nt: TGTGCCAGCAGCCCGACTCGTGGAGCCTACGAGCAGTACTTC
cdr3_aa: CASSPTRGAYEQYF
d_call: .
j_call: TRBJ2-7
v_call: TRBV14

cdr3_nt: TGCGCCAGCAGCCATGGACTAGCGGGAGGATCGAATGAGCAGTTCTTC
cdr3_aa: CASSHGLAGGSNEQFF
d_call: TRBD2
j_call: TRBJ2-1
v_call: TRBV5-1

cdr3_nt: TGTGCCAGCAGTTCCTCGGGACTAGCCGGGAGTGAGCAGTTCTTC
cdr3_aa: CASSSSGLAGSEQFF
d_call: TRBD2
j_call: TRBJ2-1
v_call: TRBV27